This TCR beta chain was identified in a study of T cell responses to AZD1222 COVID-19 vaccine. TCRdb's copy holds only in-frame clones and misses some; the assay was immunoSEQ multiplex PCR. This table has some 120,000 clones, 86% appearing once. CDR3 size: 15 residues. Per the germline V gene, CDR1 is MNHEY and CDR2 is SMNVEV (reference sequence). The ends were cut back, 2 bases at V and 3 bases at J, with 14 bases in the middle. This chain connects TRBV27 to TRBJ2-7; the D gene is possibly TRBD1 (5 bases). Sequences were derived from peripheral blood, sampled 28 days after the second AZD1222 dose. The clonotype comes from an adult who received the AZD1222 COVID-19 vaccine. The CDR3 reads CASSLGTGPGYEQYF. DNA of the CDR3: TGTGCCAGCAGTTTAGGAACAGGTCCTGGCTACGAGCAGTACTTC.